Below, 31 T cell receptor beta chains from the same sample are listed, as sequenced in a study of CD8+ T cells in alopecia areata. Extraction and reverse transcription of RNA yielded cDNA as the sequencing template. Data came from immunoSEQ multiplex PCR; TCRdb stores just in-frame clones and leaves some out. The table records around 160,000 clones, about 60% of them present only once. As to treatment: oral pan-JAK inhibitor, 5-10 mg twice daily. The sample here was CD4+ T cells sorted from blood, taken at week 24, from a patient treated with tofacitinib. Receptor source: a human donor with alopecia areata.

This clone was seen just once. This chain uses TRBV29-1 with TRBJ2-3; perhaps TRBD1 as D (5 bases). The ends were cut back, 4 bases at V and 5 bases at J, with 16 bases in the middle. The CDR3 extends over 14 amino acids. Germline assignment: CDR1 SQVTM and CDR2 ANQGSEA. The CDR3 bases are TGCAGCGTTGGCCAGGGTAGTGCAGGAGATACGCAGTATTTT. Its protein is CSVGQGSAGDTQYF.

This clone has only a few counts. The rearrangement uses TRBV29-1 and TRBJ1-1, with D unclear. Germline V gene data show CDR1 as SQVTM and CDR2 as ANQGSEA. There are 10 residues in the CDR3. Trimming removed 3 bases at V and 2 bases at J, with 1 base between. CDR3 region: CSVDNTEAFF. The DNA of the CDR3 is TGCAGCGTTGATAACACTGAAGCTTTCTTT.

The chain links TRBV30 to TRBJ1-5; a possible D gene is TRBD1 (6 bases). V was trimmed by 4 bases and J by 7 bases, leaving 23 bases between them. The CDR3 length is 16 residues. Germline V gene data show CDR1 as GTSNPN and CDR2 as SVGIG (reference sequence). DNA of the CDR3: TGTGCCTGGACCCTCGTGGGGTTGGGGGGCGAACAGCCCCAGCATTTT. This encodes CAWTLVGLGGEQPQHF. Variable domain in full (rest from reference TRBV30 and TRBJ1-5): SQTIHQWPATLVQPVGSPLSLECTVEGTSNPNLYWYRQAAGRGLQLLFYSVGIGQISSEVPQNLSASRPQDRQFILSSKKLLLSDSGFYLCAWTLVGLGGEQPQHFGDGTRLSIL.

This chain joins TRBV15 and TRBJ2-5; TRBD1 might be the D (6 bases). The germline gives CDR1 LNHNV, CDR2 YYDKDF (reference sequence). Trimming took off 5 bases at V and 5 bases at J, with 12 bases between the two ends. The CDR3 is 13 residues long. CDR3 amino acids: CATSGQLGETQYF. DNA for the CDR3: TGTGCCACCAGCGGACAGCTGGGTGAGACCCAGTACTTC.

V is TRBV30 and J is TRBJ1-2; TRBD1 aligns across 9 bases. V trimming: 1 base; J trimming: 6 bases; junction bases outside the gene matches: 12. Germline-derived CDR1 and CDR2 are GTSNPN and SVGIG (reference sequence). The CDR3 has 16 residues. The CDR3 loop is CAWSGGTGRERNGYTF. The CDR3 DNA is TGTGCCTGGAGTGGTGGGACAGGGAGGGAACGGAATGGCTACACCTTC.

The V call is TRBV15, the J call TRBJ2-7, with TRBD2 matching 8 bases. Germline V gene data show CDR1 as LNHNV and CDR2 as YYDKDF (reference sequence). The CDR3 runs 15 residues. V trimming: 5 bases; J trimming: 4 bases; junction bases outside the gene matches: 10. CDR3 sequence: CATSPGRLAGYEQYF. The CDR3, as DNA: TGTGCCACCAGCCCCGGGCGGCTAGCGGGTTACGAGCAGTACTTC.

CDR3: CAWTPIVSGGTDTQYF. DNA of the CDR3: TGTGCCTGGACCCCCATTGTTAGCGGGGGCACAGATACGCAGTATTTT. V is TRBV30 and J is TRBJ2-3, with 8 bases that match TRBD2. The CDR3 is 16 residues long. Germline CDR1 reads GTSNPN; CDR2 reads SVGIG (reference sequence). The junction had 10 bases not matched to a gene; V was cut back by 4 bases and J by 1 base.

The chain carries TRBV5-1 and TRBJ1-1, with 8 bases matching TRBD1. From germline, CDR1 is SGHRS and CDR2 YFSETQ. The CDR3 loop spans 14 amino acids. The J segment lost 11 bases and the V segment lost 4 bases, leaving 13 bases of the junction unmatched. CDR3 DNA sequence: TGCGCCAGCAGCCCATCCCCCGGACAGGGTACGGCTTTCTTT. It specifies CASSPSPGQGTAFF. Variable domain in full (rest from reference TRBV5-1 and TRBJ1-1): KAGVTQTPRYLIKTRGQQVTLSCSPISGHRSVSWYQQTPGQGLQFLFEYFSETQRNKGNFPGRFSGRQFSNSRSEMNVSTLELGDSALYLCASSPSPGQGTAFFGQGTRLTVV.

V gene TRBV2 combines with J gene TRBJ1-6; 8 nucleotides agree with TRBD1. Trimming at V came to 5 bases and at J to 8 bases, leaving 8 bases not matched to a gene. This CDR3 contains 15 residues. Germline CDR1 and CDR2: SNHLY and FYNNEI. The CDR3 nucleotides are TGTGCCAGCAGTTCGCGCACAGGGGGAGATTCACCCCTCCACTTT. It specifies CASSSRTGGDSPLHF.

V gene TRBV30 combines with J gene TRBJ1-6; D ambiguous. Germline CDR1 and CDR2: GTSNPN and SVGIG (reference sequence). There are 13 residues in the CDR3. V lost 1 base and J lost 0, with 1 base in between. In DNA, the CDR3 is TGTGCCTGGAGTGGCTCCTATAATTCACCCCTCCACTTT. It yields the protein CAWSGSYNSPLHF.

The CDR3 nucleotides are TGTGCCTGGAGCCCCTTGGGGGGTGCTGGTGAAAAACTGTTTTTT. Translated, it gives CAWSPLGGAGEKLFF. The chain uses TRBV30 and TRBJ1-4; the D gene is possibly TRBD1 (5 bases). Germline V gives CDR1 GTSNPN, CDR2 SVGIG (reference sequence). Trimming took 3 bases from V and 7 from J, leaving 18 bases between them. This CDR3 contains 15 residues.

The DNA for the CDR3 is TGCAGCGTTGATGACAGGGCGTTGGGCTACACCTTC. It translates to CSVDDRALGYTF. The chain is built from TRBV29-1 and TRBJ1-2; 7 bases align to TRBD1. The CDR3 extends over 12 amino acids. V lost 3 bases and J lost 8; bases outside the gene matches: 6. Germline V lookup: CDR1 SQVTM, CDR2 ANQGSEA. The full variable domain, its missing parts supplied by reference TRBV29-1 and TRBJ1-2, is SAVISQKPSRDICQRGTSLTIQCQVDSQVTMMFWYRQQPGQSLTLIATANQGSEATYESGFVIDKFPISRPNLTFSTLTVSNMSPEDSSIYLCSVDDRALGYTFGSGTRLTVV.

The CDR3 DNA reads TGTGCCAGTAGTATAGCTGTACTAGCCTCCTACGAGCAGTACTTC. Amino acid sequence: CASSIAVLASYEQYF. The rearrangement uses TRBV19 and TRBJ2-7, with D possibly being TRBD2 (6 bases). This CDR3 is built from 15 residues. The germline gives CDR1 LNHDA, CDR2 SQIVND (reference sequence). Trimming pared 1 base from V and 0 bases from J, leaving 10 bases between.

The J gene is TRBJ2-1, the V gene TRBV30; the match to TRBD2 covers 8 bases. The CDR3 covers 14 residues. J gave up 9 bases and V 2 bases, and 9 bases lay outside the gene matches. Germline lookup yields CDR1 GTSNPN and CDR2 SVGIG (reference sequence). Here the CDR3 reads CAWSFRGGTIEQFF. CDR3 DNA: TGTGCCTGGAGTTTTCGGGGGGGAACAATTGAGCAGTTCTTC.

The gene calls are TRBV30 and TRBJ1-2, with TRBD1 identical over 8 bases. Germline CDR1 reads GTSNPN; CDR2 reads SVGIG (reference sequence). V dropped 3 bases and J dropped 7; count of bases not matched to a gene: 10. This CDR3 is built from 14 residues. The CDR3 loop reads CAWRIGTGGLGYTF. For the CDR3, the DNA is TGTGCCTGGAGAATTGGAACAGGGGGACTTGGCTACACCTTC.

As concerns this clone: Germline and junction disagree at one end, which may indicate a read error. Other nucleotide sequences in the sample specify the same CDR3. The V call is TRBV5-1, the J call TRBJ2-3; 10 bases fit TRBD2. Germline CDR1 and CDR2: SGHRS and YFSETQ. This CDR3 is 15 amino acids long. CDR3 residues: CASSLGTSVSDTQYF. The CDR3 nucleotides are TGCGCCAGCAGCCTCGGGACTAGCGTTTCAGACACGCAGTATTTT.

The V call is TRBV6-5, the J call TRBJ2-5; no reliable D call. CDR3 length equals 13 residues. V shed 5 bases and J shed 5 bases, with 12 bases lying between them. The germline CDR1 and CDR2 sequences are MNHEY and SVGAGI. The CDR3 reads CASSAASWETQYF. The CDR3 DNA follows: TGTGCCAGCAGTGCAGCCTCCTGGGAGACCCAGTACTTC.

The chain joins TRBV30 to TRBJ1-6; D is uncertain. There are 16 residues in the CDR3. CDR1 and CDR2 (germline): GTSNPN, SVGIG (reference sequence). V was clipped by 3 bases and J by 6 bases, with 18 bases between them. The DNA for the CDR3 is TGTGCCTGGAGCCTATTTTCGCCACAAGCTAATTCACCCCTCCACTTT. This codes for CAWSLFSPQANSPLHF.

The chain combines TRBV19 with TRBJ1-2; no definite D call. CDR3 size: 12 residues. Trimming pared 0 bases from V and 10 bases from J, leaving 9 bases between. Per germline, CDR1 LNHDA and CDR2 SQIVND (reference sequence). CDR3 nucleotides: TGTGCCAGTAGTATAGAAGGTTTCGACTACACCTTC. Translating it yields CASSIEGFDYTF.

The chain has TRBV27 and TRBJ2-3; D is possibly TRBD1 (6 bases). The CDR3 spans 15 residues. From germline, CDR1 is MNHEY and CDR2 SMNVEV (reference sequence). V was clipped by 3 bases and J by 2 bases, with 12 bases between them. The CDR3 spells CASSFGGADTDTQYF. The DNA for the CDR3 is TGTGCCAGCAGTTTTGGGGGCGCCGACACAGATACGCAGTATTTT.

This chain links TRBV30 with TRBJ1-5; D unclear. The CDR3 spans 15 residues. Per the germline V gene, CDR1 is GTSNPN and CDR2 is SVGIG (reference sequence). V dropped 1 base and J dropped 0 bases, with 10 bases sitting between them. In DNA form, the CDR3 reads TGTGCCTGGAGTGGAATCGGGTATAGCAATCAGCCCCAGCATTTT. Translating gives CAWSGIGYSNQPQHF.

CDR3 sequence: CASSQSSTGTYNSPLHF. The DNA of the CDR3 is TGCGCCAGCAGTCAATCCTCCACAGGAACCTATAATTCACCCCTCCACTTT. This chain connects TRBV23-1 to TRBJ1-6; weak D call: TRBD1 (5 bases). TRBV23-1 is an ORF for which the function is uncertain. Deletions cut 0 bases from V and 2 bases from J, with 11 bases between. The CDR3 extends over 17 amino acids.

This clone was seen more than once but under ten times. The chain is built from TRBV9 and TRBJ2-1; a possible D gene is TRBD2 (5 bases). Trimming took 4 bases from V and 0 from J, leaving 14 bases between them. The CDR3 extends over 16 amino acids. Germline V lookup: CDR1 SGDLS, CDR2 YYNGEE. The CDR3 region is CASSFRGDSSYNEQFF. CDR3 DNA sequence: TGTGCCAGCAGCTTCCGGGGAGATAGCTCCTACAATGAGCAGTTCTTC.

This clone was seen a few times. The chain recombines TRBV23-1 with TRBJ1-3; the D is unclear. TRBV23-1 is placed among ORFs of uncertain function. Trimming took 3 bases from V and 0 from J, leaving 15 bases between them. The length of the CDR3 is 17 residues. The CDR3 loop is CASSHWVSESSGNTIYF. CDR3 DNA: TGCGCCAGCAGTCATTGGGTCTCGGAGAGCTCTGGAAACACCATATATTTT.

The rearrangement links TRBV5-1 to TRBJ2-3, with D possibly being TRBD1 (7 bases). Germline V CDR1 and CDR2: SGHRS, YFSETQ. V lost 4 bases and J 2 bases, leaving 14 bases between the germline ends. The CDR3 spans 15 residues. The CDR3 sequence is CASSLEGQNTDTQYF. For the CDR3, the DNA is TGCGCCAGCAGCCTGGAGGGACAGAACACAGATACGCAGTATTTT.

This chain links TRBV4-2 with TRBJ2-3, with D possibly TRBD2 on 5 matching bases. The CDR3 is 15 residues long. Germline CDR1 and CDR2: LGHNA and YNFKEQ. V lost 3 bases and J 2 bases, leaving 12 bases between the germline ends. The chain's CDR3 is CASSHSGLTTDTQYF. The CDR3 DNA follows: TGTGCCAGCAGCCATTCAGGACTGACCACAGATACGCAGTATTTT.

The genes are TRBV29-1 and TRBJ2-7; TRBD1 aligns across 7 bases. The germline V gene encodes CDR1 SQVTM and CDR2 ANQGSEA. The CDR3 spans 14 residues. V was clipped by 4 bases and J by 0 bases; unmatched bases: 6. The CDR3 sequence: CSVVGDSNSYEQYF. The CDR3 DNA is TGCAGCGTTGTAGGGGACAGCAACTCCTACGAGCAGTACTTC.

This clone turned up a few times. The V call is TRBV19, the J call TRBJ2-3; D is unresolved. Trimming removed 1 base from V and 2 bases from J, with 7 bases in between. Germline V gene data show CDR1 as LNHDA and CDR2 as SQIVND (reference sequence). This CDR3 spans 14 amino acids. CDR3 nucleotides: TGTGCCAGTAGTATAGTAGGGTACACAGATACGCAGTATTTT. It codes for CASSIVGYTDTQYF.

The chain recombines TRBV5-1 with TRBJ2-3; 7 nucleotides align to TRBD1. This CDR3 has 14 amino acids. The ends lost 7 bases at V and 4 bases at J; junction bases unmatched: 9. Germline CDR1 and CDR2: SGHRS and YFSETQ. CDR3 region: CASRTGQNADTQYF. CDR3 DNA: TGCGCCAGCCGGACAGGACAGAACGCAGATACGCAGTATTTT.

J is TRBJ1-2 and V is TRBV25-1; 10 bases map to TRBD1. Trimming removed 6 bases from V and 7 bases from J; junction bases left unmatched: 2. Looked up from germline, CDR1 is MGHDK and CDR2 is SYGVNS. The CDR3 is made up of 12 amino acids. The CDR3 nucleotides read TGTGCCAGCAGCGGGGACAGGGGTGGCTACACCTTC. Translating it yields CASSGDRGGYTF.

The V gene is TRBV29-1, the J gene TRBJ1-1, with unresolved D. The ends were cut back, 7 bases at V and 1 base at J, with 10 bases in the middle. Per germline, CDR1 SQVTM and CDR2 ANQGSEA. This CDR3 comprises 12 residues. The CDR3 DNA sequence: TGCAGCGCTGGAGAGCGGAACACTGAAGCTTTCTTT. Residues: CSAGERNTEAFF.